A selection of T cell receptor beta chains follows, all from one sample in a study of CD8+ T cells in alopecia areata. Here immunoSEQ multiplex PCR was the method, and the copy in TCRdb shows in-frame clones only, minus some. This repertoire shows 140,000 to 150,000 clones, more than 40% found once; its top ten account for 6% to 7%. Sequenced sample: CD4+ T cells sorted from blood. The receptors come from a human donor with alopecia areata. Each CDR3 is given with its conserved first and last residue. D genes are given only for firm matches. Not all rows give a size; the values are once, few, many and, for expanded clones, a class.

>TRBV18|-|TRBJ2-5|few
CASSPKETQYF
TGTGCCAGCTCACCGAAAGAGACCCAGTACTTC
>TRBV5-1|-|TRBJ2-5|-
CASSLGGLEETQYF
TGCGCCAGCAGCTTGGGTGGATTGGAAGAGACCCAGTACTTC
>TRBV27|-|TRBJ2-3|-
CASSFLGGFDTQYF
TGTGCCAGCAGTTTTCTTGGGGGCTTTGATACGCAGTATTTT
>TRBV5-1|-|TRBJ1-1|-
CASSSNRAHTEAFF
TGCGCCAGCAGCTCCAACCGAGCCCACACTGAAGCTTTCTTT
>TRBV29-1|-|TRBJ1-2|-
CSVDPDSSHYGYTF
TGCAGCGTTGATCCGGACAGTTCTCACTATGGCTACACCTTC
>TRBV9|-|TRBJ2-1|-
CASSVAPPNEQFF
TGTGCCAGCAGCGTAGCTCCTCCAAATGAGCAGTTCTTC
>TRBV6-6|TRBD1|TRBJ1-2|-
CASSYSGQLYGYTF
TGTGCCAGCAGTTACTCGGGACAGCTCTATGGCTACACCTTC
>TRBV30|-|TRBJ1-1|-
CAWSVHGSAEAFF
TGTGCCTGGAGTGTACATGGGTCAGCCGAAGCTTTCTTT
>TRBV7-6|-|TRBJ1-1|-
CASSRDMVAEAFF
TGTGCCAGCAGTCGAGACATGGTCGCTGAAGCTTTCTTT
>TRBV29-1|TRBD2|TRBJ2-1|-
CSVVRASGTYNEQFF
TGCAGCGTTGTGAGGGCTAGCGGCACCTACAATGAGCAGTTCTTC
>TRBV27|TRBD2|TRBJ2-5|-
CASKGYVAGQETQYF
TGTGCCAGCAAGGGCTATGTAGCGGGCCAAGAGACCCAGTACTTC
>TRBV19|-|TRBJ2-1|-
CASSHIGSYNEQFF
TGTGCCAGTAGTCACATTGGCTCCTACAATGAGCAGTTCTTC
>TRBV2|TRBD1|TRBJ2-1|few
CASSPDRASINEQFF
TGTGCCAGCAGCCCGGACAGGGCGTCCATCAATGAGCAGTTCTTC
>TRBV29-1|-|TRBJ1-1|-
CSVSRTEAFF
TGCAGCGTTTCGCGGACTGAAGCTTTCTTT
>TRBV11-2|TRBD2|TRBJ2-1|few
CASSLETSGIGEQFF
TGTGCCAGCAGCTTAGAGACTAGCGGGATAGGGGAGCAGTTCTTC
>TRBV2|-|TRBJ2-3|-
CASRPPAPGTDTQYF
TGTGCCAGCAGACCCCCAGCGCCAGGCACAGATACGCAGTATTTT
>TRBV30|-|TRBJ1-1|-
CAWSRRDVNTEAFF
TGTGCCTGGAGTCGCAGGGATGTGAACACTGAAGCTTTCTTT
>TRBV6-1|-|TRBJ2-1|-
CASSLSGNEQFF
TGTGCCAGCAGTTTGTCTGGCAATGAGCAGTTCTTC
>TRBV28|-|TRBJ2-1|-
CASRGALGSPQFF
TGTGCCAGCAGGGGGGCGTTGGGCTCACCGCAGTTCTTC
>TRBV29-1|-|TRBJ2-3|-
CSVEGQRRGTDTQYF
TGCAGCGTTGAAGGACAGAGACGGGGCACAGATACGCAGTATTTT
>TRBV5-1|TRBD2|TRBJ2-1|-
CASSLEREGNEQFF
TGCGCCAGCAGCTTGGAGCGGGAGGGTAATGAGCAGTTCTTC
>TRBV4-2|-|TRBJ2-1|once
CASSHEGRGGSREQFF
TGTGCCAGCAGCCATGAGGGACGCGGGGGCTCGAGAGAGCAGTTCTTC
>TRBV7-9|TRBD1|TRBJ2-5|-
CASRSDRVAQETQYF
TGTGCCAGCAGATCTGACAGGGTTGCCCAAGAGACCCAGTACTTC
>TRBV15|TRBD1|TRBJ1-1|-
CATSRDQGAGTEASF
TGTGCCACCAGCAGAGATCAGGGGGCGGGCACTGAAGCTTCCTTT
>TRBV5-1|-|TRBJ2-7|few
CASSAIDKTPYEQYF
TGCGCCAGCAGCGCGATCGACAAGACCCCCTACGAGCAGTACTTC
>TRBV28|-|TRBJ2-7|-
CASSLSTPSEQYF
TGTGCCAGCAGTTTATCAACCCCCTCCGAGCAGTACTTC
>TRBV7-3|-|TRBJ2-6|-
CASSPQVGGNVLTF
TGTGCCAGCAGCCCACAAGTGGGGGGCAACGTCCTGACTTTC
>TRBV9|TRBD2|TRBJ2-3|-
CASSVVASGVGTDTQYF
TGTGCCAGCAGCGTAGTCGCTAGCGGAGTAGGCACAGATACGCAGTATTTT
>TRBV28|TRBD1|TRBJ1-1|-
CASSDLDRASFF
TGTGCCAGCAGCGATCTGGACAGGGCGTCTTTCTTT
>TRBV20-1|-|TRBJ2-3|-
CSERVADTQYF
TGCAGTGAGAGGGTGGCAGATACGCAGTATTTT
>TRBV2|-|TRBJ2-5|-
CASRGAGLETQYF
TGTGCCAGCAGAGGGGCAGGTTTGGAGACCCAGTACTTC